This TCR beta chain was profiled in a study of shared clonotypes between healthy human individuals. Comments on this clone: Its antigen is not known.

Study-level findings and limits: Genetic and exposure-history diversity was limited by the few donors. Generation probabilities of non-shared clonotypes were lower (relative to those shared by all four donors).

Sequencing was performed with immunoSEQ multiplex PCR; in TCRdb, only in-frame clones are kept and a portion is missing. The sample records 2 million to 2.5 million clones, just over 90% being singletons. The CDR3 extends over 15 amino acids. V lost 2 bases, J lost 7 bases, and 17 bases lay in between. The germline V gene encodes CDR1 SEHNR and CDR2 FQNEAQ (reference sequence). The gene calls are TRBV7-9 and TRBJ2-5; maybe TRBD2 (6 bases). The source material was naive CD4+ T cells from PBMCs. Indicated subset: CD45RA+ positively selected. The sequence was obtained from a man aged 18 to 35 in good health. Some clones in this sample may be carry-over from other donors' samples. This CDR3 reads CASSLLAVPGGTQYF. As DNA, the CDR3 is TGTGCCAGCAGCTTATTAGCGGTCCCAGGAGGGACCCAGTACTTC.